This TCR beta chain was sequenced for a study of blood T cell repertoires in COVID-19. Generated by immunoSEQ multiplex PCR, the TCRdb table keeps only in-frame clones and is missing some. The sample gives over 85,000 clones, under 75% of which show up once; around 7.3% is in the top ten. This CDR3 is 13 amino acids long. V shed 7 bases and J shed 3 bases, with 15 bases lying between them. Germline V gene sequence: CDR1 SQVTM, CDR2 ANQGSEA. This clone was observed a handful of times. The chain is built from TRBV29-1 and TRBJ1-1; D is possibly TRBD1 (6 bases). This TCR was recovered from a woman aged 55-75 years with acute or convalescent COVID-19. What was sequenced was peripheral blood. Written as DNA, the CDR3 is TGCAGCGCCAGCAGGGGCAGGGACACTGAAGCTTTCTTT. Encoded protein: CSASRGRDTEAFF.